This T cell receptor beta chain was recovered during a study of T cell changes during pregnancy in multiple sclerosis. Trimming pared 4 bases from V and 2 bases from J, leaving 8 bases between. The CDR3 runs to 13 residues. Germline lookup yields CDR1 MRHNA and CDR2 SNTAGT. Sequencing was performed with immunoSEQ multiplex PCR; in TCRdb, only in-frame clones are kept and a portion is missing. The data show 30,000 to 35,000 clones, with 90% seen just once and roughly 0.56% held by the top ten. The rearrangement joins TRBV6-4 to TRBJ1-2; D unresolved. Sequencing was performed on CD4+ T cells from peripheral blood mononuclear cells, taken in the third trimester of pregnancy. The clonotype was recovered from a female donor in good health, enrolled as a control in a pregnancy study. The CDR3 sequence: CASSVDGNYGYTF. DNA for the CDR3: TGTGCCAGCAGTGTCGACGGGAACTATGGCTACACCTTC.